A selection of T cell receptor beta chains follows, all from one sample in a study of lymphopenia after photon versus proton radiotherapy. Generated by immunoSEQ multiplex PCR, the TCRdb table keeps only in-frame clones and is missing some. The sample has about 65,000 clones, 87% seen once. Material: peripheral blood, obtained from a patient treated with proton-based radiotherapy. These receptors came from a man of 80 years or more with esophageal cancer. Both conserved end residues are part of each CDR3. D genes are given only for firm matches. Where a row states a size, it is once, few, many or the class of an expanded clone; other rows omit it.

DNA,CDR3,size,D,V,J
TGTGCCAGCAGCTTCGGGACTAGCGGGGACTACAATGAGCAGTTCTTC,CASSFGTSGDYNEQFF,.,TRBD2,TRBV5-4,TRBJ2-1
TGTGCCAGCAGCGCCCCCCTAGCAAGATACAATGAGCAGTTCTTC,CASSAPLARYNEQFF,.,.,TRBV7-2,TRBJ2-1
TGTGCCAGCAGCTTACGGGACGGCTATGGCTACACCTTC,CASSLRDGYGYTF,.,.,TRBV5-6,TRBJ1-2
TGTGCCAGCAGCCGAGGGGACCAACAAGAGACCCAGTACTTC,CASSRGDQQETQYF,.,.,TRBV7-9,TRBJ2-5
TGTGCCAGTACCCCTGGAGGGGGAATCTATGGCTACACCTTC,CASTPGGGIYGYTF,.,.,TRBV19,TRBJ1-2
TGTGCCAGCAGTTACGTGGGCGCCTCTGGAAACACCATATATTTT,CASSYVGASGNTIYF,.,.,TRBV6-6,TRBJ1-3
TGTGCCAGTAGGGATCGGGGGCATGGCAATCAGCCCCAGCATTTT,CASRDRGHGNQPQHF,.,.,TRBV19,TRBJ1-5
TGTGCCAGCAGTATCCTACGGACAGGGGGCGCCGAGACCCAGTACTTC,CASSILRTGGAETQYF,.,TRBD1,TRBV27,TRBJ2-5
TGCGCCAGCAGCTACGGGACTAGCGGGGGAGTTGAGCAGTTCTTC,CASSYGTSGGVEQFF,once,TRBD2,TRBV4-1,TRBJ2-1
TGCGCCAGCAGCCTAAACCCGACGGGCACGGAGACCCAGTACTTC,CASSLNPTGTETQYF,once,.,TRBV4-3,TRBJ2-5
TGTGCCAGCACCCCAGCGGGGGTATACGAGCAGTACTTC,CASTPAGVYEQYF,.,TRBD2,TRBV6-5,TRBJ2-7
TGTGCCATCATGGGGGCTCCTGACACAGATACGCAGTATTTT,CAIMGAPDTDTQYF,.,.,TRBV10-3,TRBJ2-3
TGTGCCAGTAGTCATCCAGGGGGCTTACAGAACACTGAAGCTTTCTTT,CASSHPGGLQNTEAFF,.,TRBD1,TRBV19,TRBJ1-1
TGTGCCAGCAGTTACCTCCGGGACAGAGAAGAGACCCAGTACTTC,CASSYLRDREETQYF,few,TRBD1,TRBV6-5,TRBJ2-5
TGTGCCAGCAGCCAAGATCGGGCCGTGACCCAGTACTTC,CASSQDRAVTQYF,.,.,TRBV4-2,TRBJ2-5
TGTGCCAGCAGCTTAAATGTGGGCCTTAGCACAGATACGCAGTATTTT,CASSLNVGLSTDTQYF,.,.,TRBV5-8,TRBJ2-3
TGTGCCAGCAGCGCCGTCGACAGTCCCGAGCCCCAGCATTTT,CASSAVDSPEPQHF,.,.,TRBV7-2,TRBJ1-5
TGTGCTAGTGGTCCGGGACAGGGCCCCTACAATGAGCAGTTCTTC,CASGPGQGPYNEQFF,.,TRBD1,TRBV12-5,TRBJ2-1
TGTGCCAGCAGACTACAGGGAACTAATGAAAAACTGTTTTTT,CASRLQGTNEKLFF,.,.,TRBV27,TRBJ1-4
TGTGCCAGTAGTCCTACTGCGCTAGGCTCCAGCGAGCAGTACTTC,CASSPTALGSSEQYF,.,.,TRBV19,TRBJ2-7
TGTGCCAGCAGCTCAAGACTAGCGGGAAAGGGTGAGCAGTTCTTC,CASSSRLAGKGEQFF,.,TRBD2,TRBV9,TRBJ2-1
TGTGCCTCCAGGGGGACCGGGGAGCTGTTTTTT,CASRGTGELFF,once,TRBD1,TRBV9,TRBJ2-2
TGTGCCAGCTCAGAAGGACTCGATTATAGCAATCAGCCCCAGCATTTT,CASSEGLDYSNQPQHF,.,.,TRBV18,TRBJ1-5
TGTGCCAGCAGTGTCGAGGGCGGGAGGGCCCCCGCAGATACGCAGTATTTT,CASSVEGGRAPADTQYF,few,TRBD2,TRBV2,TRBJ2-3
TGTGCCTGGGCCGTCCAGCGGGGGGAGCATGGCTACACCTTC,CAWAVQRGEHGYTF,.,.,TRBV30,TRBJ1-2
TGTGCCAGTAGTTTTCGGGGTAGCGGCGAGCAGTACTTC,CASSFRGSGEQYF,.,.,TRBV19,TRBJ2-7
TGTGCCAGCAGCCGAAGGAGAACATCCCCCTACGAGCAGTACTTC,CASSRRRTSPYEQYF,.,.,TRBV7-2,TRBJ2-7
TGTGCCAGCAGTTCCGGGCCAAACTACGAGCAGTACTTC,CASSSGPNYEQYF,.,.,TRBV7-6,TRBJ2-7
TGCGCCAGCAGCGGCCGGTATCTAACCGGTGGCGGCTACACCTTC,CASSGRYLTGGGYTF,.,.,TRBV4-1,TRBJ1-2
TGTGCCAGCAGCTTAAGGGACAGGGAGAACACTGAAGCTTTCTTT,CASSLRDRENTEAFF,.,TRBD1,TRBV7-9,TRBJ1-1
TGCGCCAGCAGCCAGCGGCCGCAGGGCAGCTATGGCTACACCTTC,CASSQRPQGSYGYTF,once,.,TRBV4-3,TRBJ1-2
TGTGCCAGCAGCTTCGATTGGGACAATGAGCAGTTCTTC,CASSFDWDNEQFF,.,.,TRBV7-2,TRBJ2-1
TGTGCCAGCAGTTACTCGTCGATAAATGAAAAACTGTTTTTT,CASSYSSINEKLFF,.,.,TRBV6-5,TRBJ1-4
TGTGCCAGCAGCTGGACAGGGGACACTGAAGCTTTCTTT,CASSWTGDTEAFF,.,TRBD1,TRBV7-2,TRBJ1-1
TGTGCCAGCAGCGCCTCGGGGGGGAACAATGAGCAGTTCTTC,CASSASGGNNEQFF,.,TRBD2,TRBV9,TRBJ2-1
TGTGCCAGCAGTGAGGGCCTAGCGGGACCCTACGAGCAGTACTTC,CASSEGLAGPYEQYF,.,TRBD2,TRBV6-1,TRBJ2-7
TGTGCCAGCAGCTTAGGGACTAGCGGGAGAGATACGCAGTATTTT,CASSLGTSGRDTQYF,.,TRBD2,TRBV11-3,TRBJ2-3
TGTGCCAGCAGTCAAACTGAAGCTTTCTTT,CASSQTEAFF,.,.,TRBV6-1,TRBJ1-1
TGTGCTAGTGGTTTGGATGGGACTAGCGGTACGTACTTC,CASGLDGTSGTYF,.,TRBD2,TRBV12-5,TRBJ2-7
TGTGCCAGCAGCCTAGGGACTAGCGGGAGCTCCTACAATGAGCAGTTCTTC,CASSLGTSGSSYNEQFF,.,TRBD2,TRBV4-2,TRBJ2-1
TGTGCCAGTAGTCCGATAGCGGGCCTCGGCACAGATACGCAGTATTTT,CASSPIAGLGTDTQYF,.,TRBD2,TRBV19,TRBJ2-3
TGCGCCAGCACCCGACAGGGGGAAGTCAATGAGCAGTTCTTC,CASTRQGEVNEQFF,.,TRBD1,TRBV23-1,TRBJ2-1
TGCGCCAGCAGCCAAGATAGGGCAGGGGGCGTCTACGAGCAGTACTTC,CASSQDRAGGVYEQYF,few,TRBD1,TRBV4-3,TRBJ2-7
TGCGCCAGCAGCTTGGGTTCCCAGGGGGCAAGTGAGCAGTTCTTC,CASSLGSQGASEQFF,.,TRBD1,TRBV5-1,TRBJ2-1
TGTGCCATCAGTGATGGGGTACTCCCCTACGAGCAGTACTTC,CAISDGVLPYEQYF,.,.,TRBV10-3,TRBJ2-7
TGTGCCAGCAGCTTGGGGGGACTGGGCGCCTCCTATAATTCACCCCTCCACTTT,CASSLGGLGASYNSPLHF,once,.,TRBV5-6,TRBJ1-6
TGTGCCAGCAGCAAAGATATTTGGGCGGGACGGCAAAATCAGCCCCAGCATTTT,CASSKDIWAGRQNQPQHF,.,.,TRBV21-1,TRBJ1-5
TGTGCCAGCAGCAGGGGGACAGCAGCAAACATTCAGTACTTC,CASSRGTAANIQYF,.,TRBD1,TRBV11-2,TRBJ2-4
TGTGCCAGTAGTATCCGGGCGGACACCGGGGAGCTGTTTTTT,CASSIRADTGELFF,.,.,TRBV19,TRBJ2-2
TGTGCCAGCAGTAACCGCTGGGATACGCAGTATTTT,CASSNRWDTQYF,few,.,TRBV6-5,TRBJ2-3
TGTGCTAGTGGTTTAACTAGCTGGGAGACCCAGTACTTC,CASGLTSWETQYF,.,.,TRBV12-5,TRBJ2-5
TGTGCCAGCAACCCGGACGGCTCTTTAATACTCAATGAGCAGTTCTTC,CASNPDGSLILNEQFF,.,.,TRBV27,TRBJ2-1
TGCGCCAGCAGCCTCGGGACTGGGGGGTCCTACGAGCAGTACTTC,CASSLGTGGSYEQYF,.,.,TRBV4-3,TRBJ2-7
TGTGCCAGTAGTGGGGGCCCCTATGGGGGCAATCAGCCCCAGCATTTT,CASSGGPYGGNQPQHF,.,.,TRBV19,TRBJ1-5
TGTGCCAGCTCACAGGGGACAGGCTATCAGCCCCAGCATTTT,CASSQGTGYQPQHF,.,TRBD1,TRBV18,TRBJ1-5